Described below is a single TCR beta chain sequence and its context. This sample was taken from a study of blood T cell repertoires in COVID-19. CDR3 length equals 13 residues. V shed 5 bases and J shed 1 base, with 7 bases lying between them. The germline V gene has CDR1 MGHRA and CDR2 YSYEKL. Produced via immunoSEQ multiplex PCR; TCRdb's table is partial and in-frame only. The sample has 30,000 to 40,000 clones, 83% seen once. The sequence derives from a man in his forties or fifties with acute or convalescent COVID-19. The specimen was peripheral blood. The J gene is TRBJ2-3, the V gene TRBV4-1; maybe TRBD1 (6 bases). CDR3 sequence: CASSRQGTDTQYF. The CDR3 DNA sequence: TGCGCCAGCAGCAGACAGGGCACAGATACGCAGTATTTT.